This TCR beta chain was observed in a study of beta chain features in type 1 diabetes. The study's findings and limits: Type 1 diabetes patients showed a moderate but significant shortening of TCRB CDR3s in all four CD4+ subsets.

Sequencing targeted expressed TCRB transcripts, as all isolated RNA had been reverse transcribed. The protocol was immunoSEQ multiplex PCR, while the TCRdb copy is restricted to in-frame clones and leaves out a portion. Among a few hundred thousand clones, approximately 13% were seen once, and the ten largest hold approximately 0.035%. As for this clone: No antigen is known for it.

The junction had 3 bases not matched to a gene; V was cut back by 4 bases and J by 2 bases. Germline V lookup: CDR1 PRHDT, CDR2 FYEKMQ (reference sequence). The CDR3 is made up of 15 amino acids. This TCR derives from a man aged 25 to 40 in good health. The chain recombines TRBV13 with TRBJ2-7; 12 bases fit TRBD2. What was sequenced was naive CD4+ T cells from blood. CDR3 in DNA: TGTGCCAGCAGCTACGGACTAGCGGGGACCTACGAGCAGTACTTC. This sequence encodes CASSYGLAGTYEQYF.